Following are 21 T cell receptor beta chains from one sample sequenced in a study of radiation and T cells in renal cell carcinoma. Indicated treatment: treatment-naive control, cytoreductive nephrectomy. Assay: immunoSEQ multiplex PCR; the TCRdb copy retains only in-frame clones and omits some. Counted here are about 24,000 clones, 55% to 75% occurring once; the ten biggest clones make up 22%. The material was tumor tissue, obtained from a patient whose treatment was nephrectomy without radiotherapy. Every receptor here comes from a man aged 35 to 55 with renal cell carcinoma.

This clone has more than one count but fewer than ten. V is TRBV28 and J is TRBJ2-1; 16 nucleotides align to TRBD2. With 1 base clipped from V and 9 bases from J, the junction kept 9 bases outside the gene matches. The CDR3 loop spans 18 amino acids. Looked up from germline, CDR1 is MDHEN and CDR2 is SYDVKM. This CDR3 reads CASSLFPGLAGGPGEQFF. CDR3 DNA sequence: TGTGCCAGCAGTTTATTCCCGGGACTAGCGGGAGGGCCGGGTGAGCAGTTCTTC.

The chain links TRBV4-3 to TRBJ2-4; weak D call: TRBD2 (6 bases). This CDR3 is built from 18 residues. V was trimmed by 4 bases and J by 5 bases, leaving 24 bases between them. Per the germline V gene, CDR1 is LGHNA and CDR2 is YSLEER. This CDR3 reads CASSLNFAGLTPENIQYF. CDR3 in DNA: TGCGCCAGCAGCCTCAATTTCGCGGGACTGACTCCCGAAAACATTCAGTACTTC.

The chain links TRBV7-9 to TRBJ2-3, with D unresolved. The CDR3 runs to 15 residues. Germline values: CDR1 SEHNR, CDR2 FQNEAQ (reference sequence). The V end lost 3 bases, the J end lost 1 base, and 11 bases lay between the germline ends. CDR3: CASSLESPGTDTQYF. CDR3 DNA sequence: TGTGCCAGCAGCTTGGAATCGCCCGGCACAGATACGCAGTATTTT.

J is TRBJ2-7 and V is TRBV5-4; D is tentatively TRBD1 or TRBD2 (6 bases each). Germline assignment: CDR1 SGHNT and CDR2 YYREEE (reference sequence). Trimming stripped 1 base from V and 7 bases from J, with 12 bases between. CDR3 length: 13 amino acids. The CDR3 spells CASSLNREDEQYV. The CDR3 DNA sequence: TGTGCCAGCAGCTTGAACAGGGAGGATGAGCAGTACGTC.

This chain joins TRBV28 and TRBJ1-1, with TRBD1 identical over 7 bases. The CDR3 is 14 residues long. Germline CDR1 MDHEN, CDR2 SYDVKM. V trimming: 1 base; J trimming: 4 bases; junction bases outside the gene matches: 3. The CDR3 sequence is CASSLFDRVTEAFF. DNA of the CDR3: TGTGCCAGCAGTTTATTCGACAGGGTCACTGAAGCTTTCTTT.

The rearrangement joins TRBV5-1 to TRBJ1-1; D uncertain. The V and J ends lost 5 bases and 0 bases respectively, with 8 bases between them. The length of the CDR3 is 13 residues. The germline V gene has CDR1 SGHRS and CDR2 YFSETQ. The CDR3 loop is CASSRVMNTEAFF. DNA for the CDR3: TGCGCCAGCAGTAGAGTTATGAACACTGAAGCTTTCTTT.

This chain links TRBV19 with TRBJ2-1; possible D gene TRBD1, 6 bases. Trimming left V 7 bases short and J 7 bases short, with 20 bases between. Germline V CDR1 and CDR2: LNHDA, SQIVND (reference sequence). The CDR3 totals 15 residues. CDR3 amino acids: CASNPGANFGNEQFF. The CDR3 nucleotides read TGTGCCAGTAACCCAGGGGCGAACTTTGGAAATGAGCAGTTCTTC.

By share, this clone counts as medium-sized (0.01 to 0.1%). V is TRBV6-1 and J is TRBJ1-2; weak D call: TRBD1 (6 bases). Germline V gives CDR1 MNHNS, CDR2 SASEGT. CDR3 size: 14 residues. The ends were cut back, 5 bases at V and 3 bases at J, with 13 bases in the middle. The CDR3: CASSPSQGDYGYTF. In DNA, the CDR3 is TGTGCCAGCAGTCCGTCACAGGGAGACTATGGCTACACCTTC.

This chain links TRBV9 with TRBJ1-4, with a tentative D call TRBD1 (5 bases). Trimming left V 4 bases short and J 8 bases short, with 18 bases between. Looked up from germline, CDR1 is SGDLS and CDR2 is YYNGEE. This CDR3 region has 15 residues. CDR3 protein: CASSFRDLKGEKLFF. DNA for the CDR3: TGTGCCAGCAGCTTCCGGGACTTGAAAGGGGAAAAACTGTTTTTT.

The chain couples TRBV9 to TRBJ1-5; a weak D match, TRBD1 (5 bases). Trimming cost V 0 bases and J 4 bases, with 11 bases left between them. Germline V gene sequence: CDR1 SGDLS, CDR2 YYNGEE. The CDR3 consists of 15 residues. Written as DNA, the CDR3 is TGTGCCAGCAGCGTAGATTTAGGGGAGAATCAGCCCCAGCATTTT. Protein product: CASSVDLGENQPQHF.

This rearrangement joins TRBV5-4 to TRBJ1-1, with D perhaps TRBD1 (5 bases). The CDR3 covers 15 residues. Between the trimmed V and J ends, which lost 4 bases and 5 bases, there was a span of 18 bases. Germline-derived CDR1 and CDR2 are SGHNT and YYREEE (reference sequence). The CDR3 DNA reads as TGTGCCAGCAGCCCACCTGGAGACAGAGTAACTGAAGCTTTCTTT. As protein: CASSPPGDRVTEAFF.

V gene TRBV5-4 combines with J gene TRBJ2-3; 14 nucleotides agree with TRBD2. Looked up from germline, CDR1 is SGHNT and CDR2 is YYREEE (reference sequence). The CDR3 contains 18 residues. Losses at the gene ends were 4 bases for V and 0 bases for J; bases not matched to a gene: 7. The CDR3: CASSRGLAGGHSTDTQYF. Here the CDR3 DNA reads TGTGCCAGCAGCCGAGGACTAGCGGGAGGCCACAGCACAGATACGCAGTATTTT.

This clone is labeled as medium-sized. Other DNA sequences of this sample code for an identical CDR3. The chain employs TRBV7-9 and TRBJ1-5; a weak D match, TRBD1 (5 bases). This CDR3 comprises 13 residues. Germline-derived CDR1 and CDR2 are SEHNR and FQNEAQ (reference sequence). Trimming removed 4 bases at V and 2 bases at J, with 6 bases between. Here the CDR3 reads CASSSGGNQPQHF. The CDR3 DNA is TGTGCCAGCAGCTCGGGGGGCAATCAGCCCCAGCATTTT.

V gene TRBV2 combines with J gene TRBJ2-6; 9 bases agree with TRBD2. The CDR3 contains 18 residues. CDR1 and CDR2 (germline): SNHLY, FYNNEI. Trimming removed 6 bases from V and 0 bases from J; junction bases left unmatched: 9. The CDR3 region is CASRAPGLAASGANVLTF. The CDR3 coding sequence is TGTGCCAGCAGGGCCCCGGGACTAGCAGCCTCTGGGGCCAACGTCCTGACTTTC.

This chain joins TRBV10-3 and TRBJ2-3; TRBD1 agrees at 11 bases. J lost 5 bases, V lost 6 bases, and 10 bases had no gene match. Germline V gene lookup returns CDR1 ENHRY and CDR2 SYGVKD. The CDR3 runs to 16 residues. CDR3 residues: CAIRTSGTGGGDTQYF. CDR3 nucleotides: TGTGCCATCAGAACTTCCGGGACAGGGGGAGGAGATACGCAGTATTTT.

The table lists this clone with a few counts. CDR3 in amino acids: CASSLVGTSPLHF. The CDR3, as DNA: TGTGCCAGCAGCTTAGTTGGAACTTCACCCCTCCACTTT. The chain links TRBV13 to TRBJ1-6; no definite D call. Germline-derived CDR1 and CDR2 are PRHDT and FYEKMQ (reference sequence). V dropped 1 base and J dropped 9 bases, with 7 bases sitting between them. CDR3 length: 13 residues.

This clone has a count of ten or more. The chain links TRBV11-2 to TRBJ2-1; TRBD2 matches at 10 bases. J was trimmed by 4 bases and V by 3 bases; bases with no gene match: 3. Germline V gene data show CDR1 as SGHAT and CDR2 as FQNNGV. This CDR3 has 15 amino acids. The CDR3: CASSFSGGNYNEQFF. CDR3 DNA: TGTGCCAGCAGCTTTAGCGGGGGGAATTACAATGAGCAGTTCTTC.

The chain's CDR3 is CASSPDREAGYTF. The CDR3 DNA reads as TGTGCCAGCAGCCCCGACAGGGAAGCTGGCTACACCTTC. The chain employs TRBV7-9 and TRBJ1-2, with 7 bases identical to TRBD1. V was clipped by 5 bases and J by 7 bases; unmatched bases: 7. CDR1 and CDR2 from the germline V gene are SEHNR and FQNEAQ (reference sequence). CDR3 length: 13 amino acids.

The V call is TRBV5-6, the J call TRBJ1-2; 9 bases map to TRBD1. Germline V gene data show CDR1 as SGHDT and CDR2 as YYEEEE. The CDR3 totals 14 residues. J lost 5 bases, V lost 4 bases, and 6 bases had no gene match. The CDR3 coding sequence is TGTGCCAGCAGCACCGGGACAGGGCTATATGGCTACACCTTC. Translating gives CASSTGTGLYGYTF.

This clone turned up a few times. The chain links TRBV27 to TRBJ2-3, with D possibly matching TRBD1 (6 bases). The length of the CDR3 is 15 residues. V was cut by 6 bases and J by 4 bases, with 17 bases left in between. The germline V gene has CDR1 MNHEY and CDR2 SMNVEV (reference sequence). CDR3 protein: CASRAQGQYSDTQYF. The CDR3 nucleotides are TGTGCCAGCAGGGCGCAGGGACAATATTCAGATACGCAGTATTTT.

This clone was recorded a few times. The genes are TRBV7-2 and TRBJ1-5; the match to TRBD1 covers 8 bases. The CDR3 is made up of 14 amino acids. The junction had 5 bases not matched to a gene; V was cut back by 3 bases and J by 7 bases. Germline-derived CDR1 and CDR2 are SGHTA and FQGNSA. The CDR3 here is CASSFGQGLQPQHF. CDR3 DNA sequence: TGTGCCAGCAGCTTTGGACAGGGTCTACAGCCCCAGCATTTT.